This entry is about one T cell receptor beta chain. The V end was cut by 5 bases, the J end by 2 bases, with 17 bases between. CDR3 size: 16 residues. Germline V lookup: CDR1 PRHDT, CDR2 FYEKMQ (reference sequence). An amount of RNA that ranged from roughly 0.5 to 1 ug was reverse transcribed with random hexamers. It was immunoSEQ multiplex PCR that amplified TCR beta CDR3 across 54 Vbeta and 13 Jbeta. MiXCR was run by TCRdb on the immunoSEQ multiplex PCR reads, yielding one entry per CDR3 protein. The sample yields a few hundred thousand distinct CDR3 sequences, 75% to 90% seen once. This sample stems from a study of CD8 T cells in Susac syndrome. CD8+ and CD4+ T cells from blood underwent TCR beta sequencing. The authors negatively isolated CD8+ and CD4+ T cells and FACS-enriched TEMRA cells.

This TCR was recovered from a human donor with multiple sclerosis. The chain is built from TRBV13 and TRBJ2-3; the D gene is possibly TRBD2 (5 bases). The specimen sequenced was CD8+ T cells from PBMCs. This CDR3 reads CASSLERLTTTDTQYF. CDR3 nucleotide sequence: TGTGCCAGCAGCCTAGAAAGACTAACCACCACAGATACGCAGTATTTT.